The source of this T cell receptor beta chain is a study of blood T cell repertoires in COVID-19. Study information: Specimens from acute and convalescent COVID-19 originated in the United States, Italy and Spain. T cells, B-cell-depleted T cells, or PBMCs supplied cDNA or gDNA.

In the original processing: By means of reference gene primer amplification, nucleated cell counts were estimated. TCRdb's copy holds only in-frame clones and misses some; the assay was immunoSEQ multiplex PCR. V, J and clone size are those of that table, while D and trimming were read from the DNA. The sample lists around 370,000 clones; 90% were seen once. Trimming took off 8 bases at V and 1 base at J, with 9 bases between the two ends. The CDR3 sequence is 13 residues long. Germline-derived CDR1 and CDR2 are MDHEN and SYDVKM. This rearrangement joins TRBV28 to TRBJ1-5; no clear D. Specimen: peripheral blood. The TCR comes from a man aged 18 to 29 with active or convalescent COVID-19. CDR3 nucleotide sequence: TGTGCCAGCCGCGGGTGGAGCAATCAGCCCCAGCATTTT. Amino acids: CASRGWSNQPQHF.